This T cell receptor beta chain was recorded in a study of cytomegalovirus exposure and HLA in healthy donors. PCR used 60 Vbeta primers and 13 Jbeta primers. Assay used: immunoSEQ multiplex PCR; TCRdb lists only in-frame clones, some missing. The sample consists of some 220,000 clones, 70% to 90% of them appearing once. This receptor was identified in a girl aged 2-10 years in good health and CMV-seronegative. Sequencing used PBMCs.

CDR3 amino acids: CASSRGGLSNYGYTF. The CDR3 DNA reads as TGCGCCAGCAGCCGGGGGGGCCTATCTAACTATGGCTACACCTTC. V is TRBV5-1 and J is TRBJ1-2, with D possibly being TRBD1 (6 bases). Germline V gene lookup returns CDR1 SGHRS and CDR2 YFSETQ. The CDR3 contains 15 residues. V was shortened by 4 bases and J by 0 bases, with 13 bases between the two germline ends.